This section outlines one TCR beta chain sequence together with its context. Using immunoSEQ multiplex PCR, the repertoire was profiled, and TCRdb retains in-frame clones only, with some absent. The sample lists 150,000 to 200,000 clones, approximately 90% seen once, with around 12% in the top ten. Germline V lookup: CDR1 KGHSH, CDR2 LQKENI. The CDR3 is 15 amino acids. Trimming left V 6 bases short and J 9 bases short, with 18 bases between. This entry is derived from a study of blood T cell repertoires in COVID-19. The clonotype comes from a woman in her 70s with COVID-19, enrolled during active disease. The sample comprised peripheral blood. This chain uses TRBV18 with TRBJ1-6; D is possibly TRBD1 (5 bases). This chain's CDR3 is CASSGGIFRTSPLHF. The CDR3 DNA reads as TGTGCCAGCTCCGGGGGGATTTTCCGGACTTCACCCCTCCACTTT.